Given below is one T cell receptor (beta chain) in context. Its antigen is undetermined. Donors sampled were nominally healthy, though unrecorded immune exposures were likely. Researchers ran the PCR with 60 Vbeta and 13 Jbeta primers. TCRdb's table, derived via immunoSEQ multiplex PCR, lists solely in-frame clones and lacks some. Of 70,000 to 95,000 clones detected, around 77% appear once; the ten largest clones hold 3.3%. This record belongs to a study of cytomegalovirus exposure and HLA in healthy donors. Study-level findings and limits: Cytomegalovirus association was listed for roughly 160 TCR beta chains. Rates of TCR association differed by HLA locus in a later analysis, with DRB1 highest and HLA-C lowest.

V lost 3 bases, J lost 10 bases, and 9 bases stayed unmatched. This CDR3 spans 15 amino acids. Germline lookup yields CDR1 SEHNR and CDR2 FQNEAQ (reference sequence). This rearrangement joins TRBV7-9 to TRBJ1-6, with 7 bases matching TRBD1. Sequenced sample: PBMCs. The TCR was taken from a man aged 45-65 years in good health and CMV-seronegative. CDR3: CASSFHLQGNSPLHF. For the CDR3, the DNA is TGTGCCAGCAGCTTTCACTTACAGGGGAACTCACCCCTCCACTTT. The whole variable domain, remainder taken from reference TRBV7-9 and TRBJ1-6, is DTGVSQNPRHKITKRGQNVTFRCDPISEHNRLYWYRQTLGQGPEFLTYFQNEAQLEKSRLLSDRFSAERPKGSFSTLEIQRTEQGDSAMYLCASSFHLQGNSPLHFGNGTRLTVT.